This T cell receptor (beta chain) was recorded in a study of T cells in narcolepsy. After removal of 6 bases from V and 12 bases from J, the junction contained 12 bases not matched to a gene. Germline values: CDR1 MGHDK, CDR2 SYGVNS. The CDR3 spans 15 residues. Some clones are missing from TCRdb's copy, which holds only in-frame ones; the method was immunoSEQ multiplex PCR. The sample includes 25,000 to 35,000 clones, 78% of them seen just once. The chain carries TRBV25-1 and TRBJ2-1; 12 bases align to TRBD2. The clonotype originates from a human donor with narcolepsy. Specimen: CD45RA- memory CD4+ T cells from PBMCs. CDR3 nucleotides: TGTGCCAGCAGAGACGGACAGATGACTAGCGGGAGGCAGTTCTTC. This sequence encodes CASRDGQMTSGRQFF.